The 17 T cell receptor beta chains in this list originate from one sample, sequenced in a study of blood T cell repertoires in COVID-19. The repertoire was sequenced with immunoSEQ multiplex PCR; TCRdb's copy has only in-frame clones and lacks some. The profile shows about 220,000 clones, around 81% of them singletons. Sequencing was carried out using peripheral blood. These receptor sequences come from a woman in her sixties with acute or convalescent COVID-19.

The V and J genes are TRBV28 and TRBJ2-7, with a weak D call TRBD2 (6 bases). This CDR3 comprises 13 residues. V gave up 6 bases and J gave up 3 bases, with 12 bases separating them. Germline V gene data show CDR1 as MDHEN and CDR2 as SYDVKM. In nucleotides, the CDR3 is TGTGCCAGCAGAAAACGGGGGAACTACGAGCAGTACTTC. This encodes CASRKRGNYEQYF.

The rearrangement links TRBV12-3 or TRBV12-4 to TRBJ1-2; D not resolved. V was pared by 8 bases and J by 13 bases, with 17 bases between. The CDR3 contains 11 residues. This CDR3 reads CASRTAGDSTF. The DNA for the CDR3 is TGTGCCAGCCGCACGGCCGGGGATAGCACCTTC.

The V gene is TRBV11-2, the J gene TRBJ1-4; the D is unclear. The CDR3 spans 15 residues. V was pared by 5 bases and J by 7 bases, with 17 bases between. Germline V gene lookup returns CDR1 SGHAT and CDR2 FQNNGV. CDR3: CASSLTGGVGEKLFF. The CDR3 nucleotides read TGTGCCAGCAGCCTAACGGGCGGGGTCGGTGAAAAACTGTTTTTT.

The chain couples TRBV3-1 (or the pseudogene TRBV3-2) to TRBJ2-1, with D perhaps TRBD2 (6 bases). Trimming removed 0 bases from V and 9 bases from J, with 15 bases in between. In germline, CDR1 is LGHDT, CDR2 YNNKEL (reference sequence). CDR3 size: 15 residues. The CDR3 nucleotides are TGTGCCAGCAGCCAAGATTCTAGCGCTGGGCGTGAGCAGTTCTTC. This gives the protein CASSQDSSAGREQFF.

The chain has TRBV5-1 and TRBJ1-1; possible D gene TRBD1, 5 bases. Between the trimmed V and J ends, which lost 5 bases and 0 bases, there was a span of 14 bases. The CDR3 extends over 15 amino acids. From germline, CDR1 is SGHRS and CDR2 YFSETQ. CDR3 nucleotide sequence: TGCGCCAGCAGAGAACAGACAGATATGAACACTGAAGCTTTCTTT. Amino acids: CASREQTDMNTEAFF.

The chain links TRBV5-4 to TRBJ1-1; TRBD1 matches at 9 bases. CDR1 is SGHNT and CDR2 is YYREEE in the germline V gene (reference sequence). The V and J ends lost 2 bases and 5 bases, in that order; junction bases with no gene match: 7. The CDR3 length is 15 residues. CDR3 nucleotides: TGTGCCAGCAGCTTACAGGGGGCCGCGGTGACTGAAGCTTTCTTT. Protein: CASSLQGAAVTEAFF.

The sample holds one count of this clone. The chain links TRBV7-2 to TRBJ2-3, with 13 bases aligning to TRBD2. CDR1 is SGHTA, CDR2 FQGNSA, per germline. This CDR3 has 16 residues. V shed 6 bases and J 4 bases; nucleotides not matched to a gene: 7. This CDR3 is CASRRGLAGESDTQYF. CDR3 in DNA: TGTGCCAGCAGACGAGGACTAGCGGGGGAGTCAGATACGCAGTATTTT.

The CDR3 loop reads CASSQAGQGNTEAFF. The CDR3 DNA follows: TGTGCCAGCAGCCAAGCAGGACAGGGGAACACTGAAGCTTTCTTT. This chain joins TRBV14 and TRBJ1-1; TRBD1 matches 8 bases. Germline V CDR1 and CDR2: SGHDN, FVKESK. This CDR3 contains 15 residues. J lost 1 base, V lost 1 base, and 2 bases had no gene match.

In its sample, this clone was seen once. This chain joins TRBV6-2 or TRBV6-3 and TRBJ2-1; 15 bases fit TRBD2. CDR3 length equals 19 residues. V gave up 2 bases and J gave up 5 bases; unmatched junction bases: 10. From germline, CDR1 is MNHEY and CDR2 SVGEGT. CDR3 DNA sequence: TGTGCCAGCAGTTACCCCGGACTAGCGGGGGGGCCAAGGGACAATGAGCAGTTCTTC. It specifies CASSYPGLAGGPRDNEQFF.

The chain is built from TRBV5-6 and TRBJ2-5; 8 bases fit TRBD1. J gave up 4 bases and V 4 bases, and 9 bases lay outside the gene matches. CDR1 SGHDT and CDR2 YYEEEE come from the germline V gene. The CDR3 extends over 15 amino acids. This CDR3 is CASSVDDRGRETQYF. The CDR3 DNA follows: TGTGCCAGCAGCGTTGATGACAGGGGACGAGAGACCCAGTACTTC.

The sample holds a few counts of this clone. V gene TRBV13 combines with J gene TRBJ2-1; TRBD2 matches 9 bases. Trimming at V came to 6 bases and at J to 2 bases, leaving 8 bases not matched to a gene. The CDR3 loop spans 16 amino acids. Germline V gene sequence: CDR1 PRHDT, CDR2 FYEKMQ (reference sequence). CDR3 DNA sequence: TGTGCCAGCAGGGCGTTAGCGGGGGCGACCTACAATGAGCAGTTCTTC. Amino acid sequence: CASRALAGATYNEQFF.

The chain links TRBV28 to TRBJ1-6, with 9 bases matching TRBD1. The CDR3 totals 13 residues. Germline CDR1 is MDHEN and CDR2 is SYDVKM. Trimming cost V 6 bases and J 9 bases; bases outside gene matches: 3. The DNA of the CDR3 is TGTGCCAGCAGCCGACAGGGGGGTTCACCCCTCCACTTT. As protein: CASSRQGGSPLHF.

The rearrangement links TRBV5-4 to TRBJ2-1; perhaps TRBD1 as D (6 bases). The CDR3 has 15 amino acids. In germline, CDR1 is SGHNT, CDR2 YYREEE (reference sequence). With 1 base removed from V and 5 bases from J, the gap between germline ends came to 13 bases. The CDR3 DNA reads TGTGCCAGCAGCTTGACGGGACAATTACACAATGAGCAGTTCTTC. It is translated as CASSLTGQLHNEQFF.

This clone was seen more than once but under ten times. V and J are TRBV18 and TRBJ1-6; D perhaps matches TRBD1 (6 bases). Per the germline V gene, CDR1 is KGHSH and CDR2 is LQKENI. CDR3 size: 13 residues. V was cut by 4 bases and J by 14 bases, with 15 bases left in between. Here the CDR3 reads CASSRNRDEALHF. In DNA, the CDR3 is TGTGCCAGCTCACGAAACAGGGATGAAGCCCTCCACTTT.

The CDR3: CSVEDDLTLLGTGAGNYGYTF. The CDR3 bases are TGCAGCGTTGAAGATGATCTGACCCTTTTGGGGACAGGGGCTGGAAACTATGGCTACACCTTC. The rearrangement links TRBV29-1 to TRBJ1-2; 10 nucleotides match TRBD1. Per the germline V gene, CDR1 is SQVTM and CDR2 is ANQGSEA. V shed 0 bases and J 2 bases; nucleotides not matched to a gene: 21. The CDR3 has 21 residues.

The V and J genes are TRBV11-2 and TRBJ1-6; a weak D match, TRBD1 (6 bases). From germline, CDR1 is SGHAT and CDR2 FQNNGV. The V gene lost 5 bases and the J gene lost 0 bases, with 17 bases spanning the gap. CDR3 length: 18 residues. CDR3 sequence: CASSIRQARSSYNSPLHF. DNA of the CDR3: TGTGCCAGCAGCATAAGACAGGCCAGGAGCTCCTATAATTCACCCCTCCACTTT.

The gene calls are TRBV6-2 or TRBV6-3 and TRBJ2-3; possibly TRBD2 for D (7 bases). There are 18 residues in the CDR3. Trimming removed 4 bases at V and 2 bases at J, with 22 bases between. Germline V CDR1 and CDR2: MNHEY, SVGEGT. The CDR3 spells CASSSPSLAGAFTDTQYF. The CDR3 DNA reads TGTGCCAGCAGTTCCCCGAGCCTGGCGGGGGCCTTCACAGATACGCAGTATTTT.